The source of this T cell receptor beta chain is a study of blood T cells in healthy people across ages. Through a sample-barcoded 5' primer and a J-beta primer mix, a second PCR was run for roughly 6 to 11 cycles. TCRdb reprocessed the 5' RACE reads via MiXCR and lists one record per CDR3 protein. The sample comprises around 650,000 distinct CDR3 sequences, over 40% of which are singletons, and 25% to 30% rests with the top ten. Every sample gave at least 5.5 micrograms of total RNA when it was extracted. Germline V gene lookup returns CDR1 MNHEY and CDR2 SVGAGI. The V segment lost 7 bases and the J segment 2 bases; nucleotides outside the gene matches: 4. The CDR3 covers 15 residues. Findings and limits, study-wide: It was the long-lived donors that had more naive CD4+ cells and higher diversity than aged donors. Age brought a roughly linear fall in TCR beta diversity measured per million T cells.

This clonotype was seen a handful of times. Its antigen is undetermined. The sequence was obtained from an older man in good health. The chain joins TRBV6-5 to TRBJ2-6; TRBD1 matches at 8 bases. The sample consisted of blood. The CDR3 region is CASTGQGAGANVLTF. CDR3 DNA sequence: TGTGCCAGCACCGGACAGGGTGCTGGGGCCAACGTCCTGACTTTC.